Reported below is one T cell receptor (beta chain). Its antigen is currently unknown. The PCR made use of 60 Vbeta and 13 Jbeta primers. Measured with immunoSEQ multiplex PCR; TCRdb has only the in-frame clones, and not every one. The sample contains some 95,000 clones, approximately 71% of which appear only once. These data belong to a study of cytomegalovirus exposure and HLA in healthy donors. Study-wide results and limits: There were some public TCRs occurring in many donors, but most TCR sequences were rare.

This TCR came from a young woman in good health and CMV-seropositive. Sequencing input: PBMCs.

CDR3 sequence (DNA): TGTGCCAGTAGTATCCTGGGGCGGGACAGGGGGGAGACCCAGTACTTC. It encodes CASSILGRDRGETQYF. The chain has TRBV19 and TRBJ2-5; 11 bases fit TRBD1. The germline CDR1 and CDR2 sequences are LNHDA and SQIVND (reference sequence). J was trimmed by 5 bases and V by 3 bases; bases with no gene match: 8. The CDR3 has 16 residues. Together with reference TRBV19 and TRBJ2-5, the CDR3 gives the full variable domain: DGGITQSPKYLFRKEGQNVTLSCEQNLNHDAMYWYRQDPGQGLRLIYYSQIVNDFQKGDIAEGYSVSREKKESFPLTVTSAQKNPTAFYLCASSILGRDRGETQYFGPGTRLLVL.